The 9 T cell receptor beta chains below were found in one sample sequenced in a study of T cell responses to AZD1222 COVID-19 vaccine. Profiling relied on immunoSEQ multiplex PCR, and the TCRdb table lists in-frame clones only, not all of them. The data contain 150,000 to 200,000 clones, roughly 93% of them singletons. The sequenced sample was peripheral blood, obtained on day 0 of AZD1222 vaccination. All receptors derive from an adult in good health.

The rearrangement uses TRBV28 and TRBJ1-2; TRBD1 might be the D (6 bases). V lost 5 bases to trimming and J lost 6 bases, with 19 bases between them. CDR1 is MDHEN and CDR2 is SYDVKM in the germline V gene. The CDR3 length is 15 residues. CDR3 residues: CASSTYPGQLHGYTF. Written as DNA, the CDR3 is TGTGCCAGCAGTACATACCCAGGACAGCTCCATGGCTACACCTTC.

CDR3 sequence (DNA): TGTGCCAGCAGCCAAGAATTTGGCAGGTCTAATTCACCCCTCCACTTT. This gives the protein CASSQEFGRSNSPLHF. The J gene is TRBJ1-6, the V gene TRBV3-1 (or the pseudogene TRBV3-2); unclear D gene. Germline values: CDR1 LGHDT, CDR2 YNNKEL (reference sequence). Trimming pared 0 bases from V and 6 bases from J, leaving 12 bases between. This CDR3 spans 16 amino acids.

The chain has TRBV6-5 and TRBJ1-2; TRBD1 is a possible D gene (6 bases). V lost 8 bases to trimming and J lost 5 bases, with 15 bases between them. Germline assignment: CDR1 MNHEY and CDR2 SVGAGI. CDR3 length: 13 amino acids. The CDR3: CASLGQKSYGYTF. The DNA for the CDR3 is TGTGCCAGCCTCGGACAGAAGTCGTATGGCTACACCTTC.

The V call is TRBV21-1, the J call TRBJ2-5; no DNA check was done on the table's D call, TRBD2. TRBV21-1 is designated a pseudogene. The CDR3 runs 16 residues. The DNA for the CDR3 is TGTGCCAGCCTCAAAGAATGGGCAGGGAGGTCGGAGACCCAGTACTTC. This codes for CASLKEWAGRSETQYF.

The chain joins TRBV29-1 to TRBJ1-1, with a tentative D call TRBD1 (5 bases). V lost 0 bases to trimming and J lost 3 bases, with 14 bases between them. The CDR3 contains 15 residues. CDR1 SQVTM and CDR2 ANQGSEA come from the germline V gene. The CDR3 sequence is CSVEDLWGIDTEAFF. The CDR3 region has the DNA TGCAGCGTTGAAGATCTGTGGGGGATCGACACTGAAGCTTTCTTT.

The V call is TRBV6-5, the J call TRBJ1-5; D gene uncertain. The CDR3 contains 14 residues. Germline V CDR1 and CDR2: MNHEY, SVGAGI. The V and J ends lost 7 bases and 0 bases respectively, with 10 bases between them. Written as DNA, the CDR3 is TGTGCCAGCACTAGGACGGATAGCAATCAGCCCCAGCATTTT. Its protein product is CASTRTDSNQPQHF.

The chain links TRBV7-9 to TRBJ1-1; D remains unclear. Germline V gene sequence: CDR1 SEHNR, CDR2 FQNEAQ (reference sequence). The V and J ends lost 2 bases and 1 base respectively, with 5 bases between them. CDR3 length: 13 residues. CDR3 region: CASSLRANTEAFF. In DNA, the CDR3 is TGTGCCAGCAGCTTAAGGGCGAACACTGAAGCTTTCTTT. Variable domain in full (rest from reference TRBV7-9 and TRBJ1-1): DTGVSQNPRHKITKRGQNVTFRCDPISEHNRLYWYRQTLGQGPEFLTYFQNEAQLEKSRLLSDRFSAERPKGSFSTLEIQRTEQGDSAMYLCASSLRANTEAFFGQGTRLTVV.

The chain carries TRBV29-1 and TRBJ1-5, with 9 bases identical to TRBD1. The CDR3 contains 14 residues. Losses at the gene ends were 1 base for V and 4 bases for J; bases not matched to a gene: 2. Germline V CDR1 and CDR2: SQVTM, ANQGSEA. This CDR3 reads CSVEGTGENQPQHF. The CDR3 nucleotides are TGCAGCGTTGAAGGGACAGGGGAGAATCAGCCCCAGCATTTT.

V and J are TRBV5-4 and TRBJ1-2; no definite D call. CDR1 and CDR2 (germline): SGHNT, YYREEE (reference sequence). The V end lost 2 bases, the J end lost 4 bases, and 9 bases lay between the germline ends. The CDR3 spans 13 residues. The CDR3 sequence: CASSFEDSYGYTF. CDR3 in DNA: TGTGCCAGCAGCTTTGAGGATTCCTATGGCTACACCTTC.